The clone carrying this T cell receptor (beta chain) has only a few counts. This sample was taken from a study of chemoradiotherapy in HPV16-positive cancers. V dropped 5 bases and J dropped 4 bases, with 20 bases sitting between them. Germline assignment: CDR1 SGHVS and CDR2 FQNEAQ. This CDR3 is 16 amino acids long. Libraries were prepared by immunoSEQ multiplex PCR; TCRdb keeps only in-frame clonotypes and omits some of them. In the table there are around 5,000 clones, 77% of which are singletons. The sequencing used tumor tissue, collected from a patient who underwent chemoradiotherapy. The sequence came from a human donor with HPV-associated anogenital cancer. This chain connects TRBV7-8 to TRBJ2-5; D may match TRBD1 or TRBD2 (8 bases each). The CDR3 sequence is CASSPTTGAGGETQYF. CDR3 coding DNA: TGTGCCAGCAGCCCAACGACAGGGGCGGGGGGAGAGACCCAGTACTTC.